The next 23 T cell receptor beta chains were all read from a single sample in a study of T-cell memory formation after mild COVID-19. TCRdb re-called the 5' RACE reads through MiXCR, storing one row per CDR3 protein. Of approximately 490,000 distinct CDR3 sequences listed, around 21% are singletons. The material sequenced was PBMCs or a T cell subset sorted from them (not recorded which). The source of these receptors is an adult woman who had mild COVID-19 (a few samples of this study predate the infection). Cell type and time point are not known.

The chain joins TRBV7-3 to TRBJ1-2; 7 bases line up with TRBD1. The V gene's germline CDR1 is SGHTA and CDR2 FQGTGA. V lost 2 bases and J lost 6; bases outside the gene matches: 3. The CDR3 has 13 residues. This CDR3 is CASSLGGTDGYTF. CDR3 in DNA: TGTGCCAGCAGCTTAGGAGGGACAGATGGCTACACCTTC.

The chain recombines TRBV12-3 or TRBV12-4 with TRBJ2-1; 7 bases align to TRBD2. Losses at the gene ends were 5 bases for V and 12 bases for J; bases not matched to a gene: 4. The CDR3 has 11 residues. CDR3 sequence: CASSKGEGQFF. The CDR3, as DNA: TGTGCCAGCAGTAAAGGGGAGGGGCAGTTCTTC.

This clonotype has just a few counts. This CDR3 reads CASRSTGGVNTEAFF. DNA for the CDR3: TGTGCCAGCAGGTCTACAGGGGGGGTGAACACTGAAGCTTTCTTT. The chain recombines TRBV7-2 with TRBJ1-1; 8 bases fit TRBD1. With 6 bases clipped from V and 0 bases from J, the junction kept 6 bases outside the gene matches. The CDR3 runs 15 residues. From germline, CDR1 is SGHTA and CDR2 FQGNSA.

This clonotype occurred a few times. This rearrangement joins TRBV7-6 to TRBJ2-4; TRBD2 aligns across 11 bases. Germline CDR1 SGHVS, CDR2 FNYEAQ. The CDR3 has 16 amino acids. J was trimmed by 2 bases and V by 5 bases; bases with no gene match: 5. In DNA form, the CDR3 reads TGTGCCAGCAGCCCCCTAGCGGGAGGCACCAAAAACATTCAGTACTTC. Residues: CASSPLAGGTKNIQYF.

The rearrangement joins TRBV4-2 to TRBJ2-7; 7 bases line up with TRBD1. Germline V CDR1 and CDR2: LGHNA, YNFKEQ. The V and J ends lost 2 bases and 1 base, in that order; junction bases with no gene match: 2. The CDR3 consists of 14 residues. CDR3 in amino acids: CASSQSDRSYEQYF. For the CDR3, the DNA is TGTGCCAGCAGCCAATCGGACAGGTCCTACGAGCAGTACTTC.

The chain couples TRBV29-1 to TRBJ1-2; D gene ambiguous. V lost 3 bases to trimming and J lost 7 bases, with 6 bases between them. The CDR3 totals 10 residues. The germline gives CDR1 SQVTM, CDR2 ANQGSEA. The CDR3 region has the DNA TGCAGCGTTGACCTCTCTGGCTACACCTTC. Amino acids: CSVDLSGYTF.

The chain links TRBV12-3 or TRBV12-4 to TRBJ1-1, with TRBD1 identical over 7 bases. This CDR3 contains 14 residues. V trimming: 6 bases; J trimming: 0 bases; junction bases outside the gene matches: 4. The CDR3 nucleotides read TGTGCCAGCAGCGGGACAGCAATGAACACTGAAGCTTTCTTT. It specifies CASSGTAMNTEAFF.

The rearrangement joins TRBV7-9 to TRBJ2-5, with TRBD1 matching 8 bases. With V trimmed by 5 bases and J by 4 bases, 6 bases remained unmatched. The CDR3 extends over 14 amino acids. The germline V gene encodes CDR1 SEHNR and CDR2 FQNEAQ (reference sequence). CDR3 residues: CASSPRTGTETQYF. CDR3 coding DNA: TGTGCCAGCAGCCCCCGGACAGGGACAGAGACCCAGTACTTC.

The CDR3 sequence: CASRRLAGGVGDTQYF. CDR3 sequence (DNA): TGTGCCAGCCGCCGCTTAGCGGGAGGCGTGGGAGATACGCAGTATTTT. The chain combines TRBV6-5 with TRBJ2-3; 10 nucleotides match TRBD2. The CDR3 is made up of 16 amino acids. V gave up 8 bases and J gave up 5 bases; unmatched junction bases: 13. Germline CDR1 and CDR2: MNHEY and SVGAGI.

The chain uses TRBV5-1 and TRBJ2-2; D is unresolved. Germline V gene data show CDR1 as SGHRS and CDR2 as YFSETQ. This CDR3 has 20 residues. Trimming stripped 0 bases from V and 2 bases from J, with 23 bases between. The CDR3 protein is CASSLVDFRSGLLNTGELFF. In nucleotides, the CDR3 is TGCGCCAGCAGCTTGGTTGACTTCCGTTCTGGGCTCCTAAACACCGGGGAGCTGTTTTTT.

V usage is TRBV7-9 and J usage is TRBJ1-1; D is unresolved. V was pared by 5 bases and J by 6 bases, with 7 bases between. This CDR3 spans 11 amino acids. The germline V gene encodes CDR1 SEHNR and CDR2 FQNEAQ (reference sequence). The CDR3 sequence: CASSPPAEAFF. Here the CDR3 DNA reads TGTGCCAGCAGCCCGCCGGCTGAAGCTTTCTTT.

The rearrangement joins TRBV3-1 to TRBJ1-5; no clear D gene. The CDR3 loop spans 13 amino acids. Germline V gene data show CDR1 as LGHDT and CDR2 as YNNKEL (reference sequence). The V end lost 3 bases, the J end lost 6 bases, and 9 bases lay between the germline ends. CDR3 nucleotide sequence: TGTGCCAGCAGCCAGGGAAACAGTCAGCCCCAGCATTTT. This gives the protein CASSQGNSQPQHF.

Here the CDR3 reads CASNPTSESSYNEQFF. The CDR3 bases are TGTGCCAGCAACCCTACTAGCGAGAGCTCCTACAATGAGCAGTTCTTC. The rearrangement joins TRBV13 to TRBJ2-1; 7 positions match TRBD2. V was clipped by 7 bases and J by 0 bases; unmatched bases: 9. This CDR3 has 16 amino acids. Germline V gives CDR1 PRHDT, CDR2 FYEKMQ (reference sequence). Using reference TRBV13 and TRBJ2-1 for the parts outside the CDR3, the full variable domain is AAGVIQSPRHLIKEKRETATLKCYPIPRHDTVYWYQQGPGQDPQFLISFYEKMQSDKGSIPDRFSAQQFSDYHSELNMSSLELGDSALYFCASNPTSESSYNEQFFGPGTRLTVL.

In its sample, this clonotype was seen many times. The V gene is TRBV5-5, the J gene TRBJ1-5, with a tentative D call TRBD1 (6 bases). The CDR3 is 15 residues long. Germline values: CDR1 SGHKS, CDR2 YYEKEE (reference sequence). V was clipped by 1 base and J by 3 bases, with 11 bases between them. Written as DNA, the CDR3 is TGTGCCAGCAGCTTGTTGGGACACTTCAATCAGCCCCAGCATTTT. Protein sequence: CASSLLGHFNQPQHF.

In this sample, this clonotype turned up a few times. The rearrangement joins TRBV12-3 or TRBV12-4 to TRBJ1-6, with D maybe TRBD1 (6 bases). Between the trimmed V and J ends, which lost 1 base and 9 bases, there was a span of 13 bases. CDR3 size: 15 residues. CDR3 amino acids: CASSLVAGAGSPLHF. The CDR3 coding sequence is TGTGCCAGCAGTTTAGTAGCGGGGGCGGGTTCACCCCTCCACTTT.

This chain joins TRBV3-1 and TRBJ1-4; no reliable D call. V was shortened by 5 bases and J by 7 bases, with 8 bases between the two germline ends. Germline V lookup: CDR1 LGHDT, CDR2 YNNKEL (reference sequence). This CDR3 has 12 residues. The chain's CDR3 is CASSSAGEKLFF. As DNA, the CDR3 is TGTGCCAGCAGCTCCGCAGGTGAAAAACTGTTTTTT.

This chain connects TRBV4-1 to TRBJ2-6; D might be TRBD1 or TRBD2, each matching 5 bases. In germline, CDR1 is MGHRA, CDR2 YSYEKL. V was trimmed by 4 bases and J by 3 bases, leaving 19 bases between them. The CDR3 totals 18 residues. The CDR3 DNA is TGCGCCAGCAGCCTGAGGTCCAGGGAGTCTCTTGGGGCCAACGTCCTGACTTTC. Translating it yields CASSLRSRESLGANVLTF.

V is TRBV29-1 and J is TRBJ2-5; D might be TRBD2 (6 bases). The CDR3 contains 16 residues. CDR1 SQVTM and CDR2 ANQGSEA come from the germline V gene. Deletions cut 5 bases from V and 2 bases from J, with 21 bases between. CDR3 in amino acids: CSVSQVVGGIQETQYF. CDR3 in DNA: TGCAGCGTTTCCCAGGTGGTGGGGGGTATTCAAGAGACCCAGTACTTC.

This clonotype was seen just once. The chain couples TRBV18 to TRBJ2-3; TRBD2 matches 9 bases. V dropped 0 bases and J dropped 1; count of bases not matched to a gene: 2. Germline V gives CDR1 KGHSH, CDR2 LQKENI. The CDR3 has 16 amino acids. The CDR3 sequence is CASSPPAGGGTDTQYF. CDR3 bases: TGTGCCAGCTCACCACCGGCGGGGGGGGGCACAGATACGCAGTATTTT.

The V and J genes are TRBV2 and TRBJ2-7; TRBD2 aligns across 12 bases. Germline CDR1 and CDR2: SNHLY and FYNNEI. This CDR3 spans 14 amino acids. J was trimmed by 6 bases and V by 0 bases; bases with no gene match: 0. The CDR3 loop reads CASSEAGLAGEQYF. The CDR3 nucleotides are TGTGCCAGCAGTGAAGCGGGACTAGCGGGCGAGCAGTACTTC.

This rearrangement joins TRBV6-2 or TRBV6-3 to TRBJ1-5, with D perhaps TRBD1 (5 bases). This CDR3 is 13 amino acids long. V was pared by 5 bases and J by 4 bases, with 9 bases between. Germline V gene data show CDR1 as MNHEY and CDR2 as SVGEGT. The CDR3, as DNA: TGTGCCAGCAGTCGACAGTCAAATCAGCCCCAGCATTTT. This sequence encodes CASSRQSNQPQHF.

This chain joins TRBV20-1 and TRBJ1-2; D is ambiguous. This CDR3 has 11 amino acids. From germline, CDR1 is DFQATT and CDR2 SNEGSKA (reference sequence). The V end lost 0 bases, the J end lost 13 bases, and 12 bases lay between the germline ends. Here the CDR3 DNA reads TGCAGTGCTAGAGAAGAGAACCACCGCACCTTC. This codes for CSAREENHRTF.

This clonotype occurred a few times. CDR3 sequence reads: CASSEGAALEAFF. The DNA of the CDR3 is TGTGCCAGCAGTGAAGGAGCAGCCCTTGAAGCTTTCTTT. The rearrangement uses TRBV2 and TRBJ1-1, with unresolved D. V shed 1 base and J shed 7 bases, with 10 bases lying between them. Germline CDR1 and CDR2: SNHLY and FYNNEI. This CDR3 spans 13 amino acids.